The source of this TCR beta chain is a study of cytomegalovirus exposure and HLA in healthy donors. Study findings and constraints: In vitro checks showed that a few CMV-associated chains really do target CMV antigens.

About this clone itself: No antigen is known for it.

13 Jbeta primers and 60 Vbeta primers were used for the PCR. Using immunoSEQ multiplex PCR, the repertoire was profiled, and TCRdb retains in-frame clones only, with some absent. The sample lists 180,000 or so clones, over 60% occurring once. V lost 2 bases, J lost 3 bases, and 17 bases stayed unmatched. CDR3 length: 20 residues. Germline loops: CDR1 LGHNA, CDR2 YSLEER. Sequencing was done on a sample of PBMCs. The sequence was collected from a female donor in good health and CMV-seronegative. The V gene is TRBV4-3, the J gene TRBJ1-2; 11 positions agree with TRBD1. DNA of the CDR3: TGCGCCAGCAGCCAAAGAGGGGGACAGGGGGTCCCACAGAACTACTATGGCTACACCTTC. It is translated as CASSQRGGQGVPQNYYGYTF.